A single sample gave rise to the 5 T cell receptor beta chains below, sequenced in a study of blood T cell repertoires in COVID-19. TCRdb's copy holds only in-frame clones and misses some; the assay was immunoSEQ multiplex PCR. Among approximately 180,000 clones listed, more than 70% were seen once. The sequenced sample consisted of peripheral blood. Every receptor here comes from a person aged 65 to 85 with COVID-19, enrolled during active disease.

The chain joins TRBV19 to TRBJ1-1, with TRBD1 as a possible D gene (6 bases). V lost 5 bases and J lost 7, with 20 bases in between. Germline CDR1 is LNHDA and CDR2 is SQIVND (reference sequence). This CDR3 is 15 amino acids long. The CDR3 reads CASSGAGEFTNEAFF. Here the CDR3 DNA reads TGTGCCAGTAGTGGAGCAGGGGAGTTCACAAATGAAGCTTTCTTT. Complete variable domain (other parts from reference TRBV19 and TRBJ1-1): DGGITQSPKYLFRKEGQNVTLSCEQNLNHDAMYWYRQDPGQGLRLIYYSQIVNDFQKGDIAEGYSVSREKKESFPLTVTSAQKNPTAFYLCASSGAGEFTNEAFFGQGTRLTVV.

CDR3 sequence reads: CASSLGGGIDPFF. CDR3 DNA sequence: TGTGCCAGCAGTTTGGGCGGGGGGATTGATCCGTTCTTC. The rearrangement joins TRBV12-3 or TRBV12-4 to TRBJ2-1; TRBD2 aligns across 8 bases. This CDR3 spans 13 amino acids. V lost 3 bases to trimming and J lost 15 bases; unmatched junction nucleotides: 10.

This sequence joins TRBV5-1 and TRBJ2-7; 8 bases fit TRBD1. Germline CDR1 is SGHRS and CDR2 is YFSETQ. The CDR3 totals 16 residues. Unmatched junction bases numbered 11, after V lost 3 bases and J lost 3 bases. The CDR3 nucleotides read TGCGCCAGCAGCTATTCCCAGGGGGCAGTGGTCTACGAGCAGTACTTC. This sequence encodes CASSYSQGAVVYEQYF.

The chain couples TRBV30 to TRBJ1-5; D is possibly TRBD1 (5 bases). Germline lookup yields CDR1 GTSNPN and CDR2 SVGIG (reference sequence). This CDR3 has 14 amino acids. The V end lost 1 base, the J end lost 3 bases, and 10 bases lay between the germline ends. CDR3 in DNA: TGTGCCTGGAGTGGTTTGGGGCTCAATCAGCCCCAGCATTTT. Protein sequence: CAWSGLGLNQPQHF.

This rearrangement joins TRBV9 to TRBJ2-5; 9 bases fit TRBD2. This CDR3 has 15 residues. CDR1 is SGDLS, CDR2 YYNGEE, per germline. V lost 4 bases and J lost 5; bases outside the gene matches: 9. CDR3 region: CASSSRLAVGETQYF. CDR3 DNA sequence: TGTGCCAGCAGCTCCCGACTAGCGGTTGGGGAGACCCAGTACTTC.